This TCR beta chain was captured by sequencing in a study of vaccination and CD4 T cells after COVID-19 (dated by TCRdb to the early 2020s). Some background on the complete study: Convalescent patients had a positive SARS-CoV-2 result on nasal swab PCR, and of these patients, several had mild disease and one had severe disease. The time from the second vaccine dose to post-vaccine blood sampling had a median of roughly 70 days and ranged from about 14 to 250 days. Control cultures received a CEFX viral epitope pool as the positive control, an HIV-1 Nef peptide pool as the negative control, or no peptide. The convalescent cohort included six males and four females, with two Hispanic individuals, seven Caucasians, two Asians and one multiracial person. Participants received two doses of either the Pfizer-BioNTech BNT162b2 vaccine (n=8) or the Moderna mRNA-1273 vaccine (n=2). In roughly eleven COVID-19 convalescent patients and a handful of infection-naive healthy vaccine recipients, the spike-specific CD4+ TCR repertoire before mRNA vaccination was compared with the repertoire after mRNA vaccination. Post-COVID blood samples were collected from convalescent patients a median of roughly 100 days after diagnosis, with a range of about 30 to 161 days. For stimulating the cultures, overlapping spike peptide pools were used, derived from SARS-CoV-2 as well as from the common cold coronaviruses HCoV-NL63, HCoV-OC43 and HCoV-229E.

Libraries came from PCR. DNA from cultured CD4+ T cells underwent TCR sequencing with the Oncomine TCR Beta short-read assay at the Johns Hopkins FTIC core. The QIAamp micro DNA kit was used to extract genomic DNA from the cultured CD4+ T cells. Oncomine TCR Beta libraries from cultured CD4+ T cells were pooled using unique dual indexes and sequenced on an Illumina iSeq 100. The original pipeline was this. Non-productive sequences were filtered out, and CDR3s that did not start with C, did not end with F or W, or were shorter than 7 amino acids were discarded. Antigen-specific clonotypes were identified with the MANAFEST web application by comparing peptide-stimulated wells with reference and other culture wells. Positive clones required FDR below 0.05, an odds ratio above 5, and productive frequency above 0.1% in at least two of three replicate wells. Cross-reactive clonotypes were defined as significantly expanded in both SARS-CoV-2 spike wells and at least one common cold coronavirus spike condition. Using R version 3.6.1, CDR3 homology was evaluated through Levenshtein distances (stringdist) along with unrooted phylogenetic trees (ape). TCRdb reprocessed the public reads (quality trimming at Q25 with fastp, clone calling with MiXCR) and kept in-frame beta chains. Here each entry gathers all rows of one CDR3 protein and keeps the most common genes and DNA. It is TCRdb's table, rather than the study itself, that gives the V and J calls and clone size. This sample holds under 15,000 distinct CDR3 sequences; roughly 41% were observed only once. Of the sample, roughly 21% is held by the ten largest clones.

The label giving this sample's treatment or condition can be read as: approximately nine-day PBMC culture with coronavirus spike peptide pools or control peptides (ViraFEST assay). To expand antigen-specific T cells with peptide pools and then pick out the expanded clonotypes through TCR sequencing, the study relied on the ViraFEST assay. The convalescent patients' positive SARS-CoV-2 PCR tests were from March to December 2020, which was before the Alpha, Beta and Delta variants emerged in the United States. Roughly 2.1 million PBMCs per well were cultured in IMDM with roughly 5.5% human AB serum and 7.5 to 10 IU/ml IL-2, plus 10 ug/ml peptide pools. Half of the culture medium was replaced with fresh IL-2-containing medium on days 3 and 7. After approximately 11 days of culture, CD4+ T cells were isolated by negative selection with the EasySep CD4+ T cell isolation kit. Ficoll-Paque Plus gradient centrifugation was used to isolate PBMCs from whole blood, and the isolated PBMCs were then either used fresh or cryopreserved at -140C. Each culture condition was generally run in triplicate wells.

Broad study findings and their caveats: Only a relatively small number of convalescent patients were included in the study, and early timepoints following natural infection were not analyzed. In convalescent patients, a median 86.3% of post-vaccine SARS-CoV-2-reactive clones were detected only after vaccination, and vaccine-specific priming was suggested by this finding. Although the median number of SARS-CoV-2-reactive clonotypes went up from around 20 after infection to 35 to 40 after vaccination, the increase was not significant. Of the vaccine-specific clones in convalescent patients, 304 of 307, or nearly all, reacted only to SARS-CoV-2 spike and did not cross-react with common cold coronaviruses.

The germline V gene (reference sequence) sets CDR1 to SGHNT and CDR2 to YYREEE. The CDR3 starts with the cysteine, ends with the phenylalanine, and has 16 residues. CDR3 DNA only is kept here, 48 bases in frame from base 1. Compared with germline, V lacks 2 bases and J lacks 1 base; bases without a gene match: 7. Note on this clonotype: The antigen it binds to is not known. Qualities for individual bases were not recorded, and no much larger clone is one base off.

The sequence came from a human donor who had recovered from COVID-19. The chain was built from TRBV5-4 and TRBJ2-5; 8 junctional bases match TRBD2. Sequenced here: CD4+ T cells from blood, cultured in vitro, sampled before SARS-CoV-2 vaccination. CDR3 region: CASSFSPGGGQETQYF. In nucleotide form, the sequence is TGTGCCAGCAGCTTTTCTCCCGGGGGGGGCCAAGAGACCCAGTACTTC.